The 18 T cell receptor beta chains given below trace back to one sample, sequenced in a study of OX40 agonist ivuxolimab in advanced cancers. The method was immunoSEQ multiplex PCR; TCRdb's version includes in-frame clones alone and lacks a portion of them. The sample includes 55,000 to 80,000 clones, around nine tenths of them seen just once. The sequences come from CD4+ or CD8+ T cells sorted from blood, collected in a trial of the OX40 agonist ivuxolimab. The receptors here all came from an adult with an advanced solid tumor such as melanoma, head and neck, liver or kidney cancer.

V and J are TRBV10-2 and TRBJ1-1; 7 bases map to TRBD1. The CDR3 has 14 amino acids. V trimming: 2 bases; J trimming: 1 base; junction bases outside the gene matches: 1. Germline V lookup: CDR1 WSHSY, CDR2 SAAADI. CDR3 loop: CASSETGANTEAFF. Here the CDR3 DNA reads TGCGCCAGCAGTGAGACAGGGGCGAACACTGAAGCTTTCTTT.

This sequence joins TRBV7-8 and TRBJ1-2, with 8 bases aligning to TRBD1. The V gene end was trimmed by 1 base and the J gene end by 4 bases; junction bases not matched to a gene: 2. Germline V lookup: CDR1 SGHVS, CDR2 FQNEAQ. CDR3 length: 14 residues. The CDR3 nucleotides are TGTGCCAGCAGCTTAGTGGACAGGGCCTATGGCTACACCTTC. Protein: CASSLVDRAYGYTF.

The V and J genes are TRBV29-1 and TRBJ1-1, with D hard to call. Trimming removed 3 bases from V and 0 bases from J, with 8 bases in between. Per the germline V gene, CDR1 is SQVTM and CDR2 is ANQGSEA. The CDR3 has 13 amino acids. For the CDR3, the DNA is TGCAGCGTTGAGAGCCGGCTGAACACTGAAGCTTTCTTT. Its protein product is CSVESRLNTEAFF. Based on the CDR3 plus reference TRBV29-1 and TRBJ1-1, the full variable domain is SAVISQKPSRDICQRGTSLTIQCQVDSQVTMMFWYRQQPGQSLTLIATANQGSEATYESGFVIDKFPISRPNLTFSTLTVSNMSPEDSSIYLCSVESRLNTEAFFGQGTRLTVV.

The chain combines TRBV5-1 with TRBJ2-2; D remains unclear. Per the germline V gene, CDR1 is SGHRS and CDR2 is YFSETQ. V was cut by 1 base and J by 0 bases, with 7 bases left in between. CDR3 size: 15 residues. CDR3 residues: CASSLSVPNTGELFF. The CDR3 DNA reads TGCGCCAGCAGCTTGTCGGTACCGAACACCGGGGAGCTGTTTTTT.

The rearrangement joins TRBV19 to TRBJ1-1; D remains ambiguous. CDR1 is LNHDA and CDR2 is SQIVND in the germline V gene (reference sequence). The CDR3 is made up of 14 amino acids. V lost 3 bases to trimming and J lost 3 bases, with 11 bases between them. The CDR3 nucleotides are TGTGCCAGTAGTATCGGGGTTCCGGACACTGAAGCTTTCTTT. Translated, it gives CASSIGVPDTEAFF.

The chain combines TRBV6-6 with TRBJ1-2, with 7 positions matching TRBD1. The junction had 9 bases not matched to a gene; V was cut back by 6 bases and J by 8 bases. CDR3 length equals 13 residues. In germline, CDR1 is MNHNY, CDR2 SVGAGI (reference sequence). CDR3: CASRRNSGGGYTF. CDR3 in DNA: TGTGCCAGCAGACGCAATTCAGGGGGAGGCTACACCTTC.

This sequence joins TRBV6-4 and TRBJ2-7, with 11 bases lining up with TRBD2. This CDR3 has 14 residues. The V segment lost 7 bases and the J segment 1 base; nucleotides outside the gene matches: 3. CDR1 MRHNA and CDR2 SNTAGT come from the germline V gene. DNA of the CDR3: TGTGCCAGCACCGGACTAGCGGGTTCCTACGAGCAGTACTTC. Its protein product is CASTGLAGSYEQYF.

The chain links TRBV27 to TRBJ1-2, with D perhaps matching TRBD1 (5 bases). This CDR3 region has 14 residues. The V gene's germline CDR1 is MNHEY and CDR2 SMNVEV (reference sequence). Trimming removed 6 bases from V and 4 bases from J, with 15 bases in between. The CDR3 DNA reads as TGTGCCAGCAGCCTGGGCAGGGACTCCTATGGCTACACCTTC. This sequence encodes CASSLGRDSYGYTF.

The chain joins TRBV5-8 to TRBJ2-1; no firm D call. The CDR3 consists of 15 residues. Trimming pared 6 bases from V and 7 bases from J, leaving 20 bases between. CDR1 is SGHTS and CDR2 is YDEGEE in the germline V gene. The CDR3 region is CASTSPLGRLNEQFF. CDR3 coding DNA: TGTGCCAGCACCAGCCCCCTAGGAAGATTGAATGAGCAGTTCTTC.

This clone came up once. V and J are TRBV7-2 and TRBJ1-5; no firm D call. Germline-derived CDR1 and CDR2 are SGHTA and FQGNSA. V gave up 1 base and J gave up 6 bases, with 10 bases separating them. The CDR3 has 14 amino acids. Here the CDR3 reads CASSLVAGSQPQHF. CDR3 nucleotides: TGTGCCAGCAGCTTAGTTGCGGGGTCTCAGCCCCAGCATTTT. The full variable domain, in which reference TRBV7-2 and TRBJ1-5 provide the parts outside the CDR3, is GAGVSQSPSNKVTEKGKDVELRCDPISGHTALYWYRQSLGQGLEFLIYFQGNSAPDKSGLPSDRFSAERTGGSVSTLTIQRTQQEDSAVYLCASSLVAGSQPQHFGDGTRLSIL.

This chain uses TRBV10-3 with TRBJ2-7, with D possibly TRBD1 on 5 matching bases. Germline CDR1 and CDR2: ENHRY and SYGVKD. This CDR3 has 14 residues. V was cut by 0 bases and J by 5 bases, with 11 bases left in between. DNA of the CDR3: TGTGCCATCAGTGAGTCAGTCAGGGTCCACGAGCAGTACTTC. Its protein is CAISESVRVHEQYF.

The rearrangement joins TRBV5-1 to TRBJ1-2; TRBD1 is a possible D gene (5 bases). Germline CDR1 reads SGHRS; CDR2 reads YFSETQ. The CDR3 is 14 amino acids. V was trimmed by 4 bases and J by 6 bases, leaving 16 bases between them. The CDR3 spells CASSRSRASDGYTF. The CDR3 DNA reads TGCGCCAGCAGCCGATCCAGGGCGTCCGATGGCTACACCTTC.

The rearrangement links TRBV18 to TRBJ1-2; TRBD1 might be the D (5 bases). CDR1 and CDR2 from the germline V gene are KGHSH and LQKENI. With 5 bases removed from V and 3 bases from J, the gap between germline ends came to 16 bases. The length of the CDR3 is 15 residues. CDR3 DNA sequence: TGTGCCAGCTCAGCAGAGCAGGGTCTTTACTATGGCTACACCTTC. Translation: CASSAEQGLYYGYTF.

V is TRBV15 and J is TRBJ1-2, with 9 bases fitting TRBD1. Trimming at V came to 0 bases and at J to 8 bases, leaving 7 bases not matched to a gene. Germline V gene lookup returns CDR1 LNHNV and CDR2 YYDKDF (reference sequence). The CDR3 runs to 15 residues. The CDR3 region has the DNA TGTGCCACCAGCAGAGACCCAGGACAGGGGTTCGGCTACACCTTC. It yields the protein CATSRDPGQGFGYTF. Drawing the rest from reference TRBV15 and TRBJ1-2, the complete variable domain is DAMVIQNPRYQVTQFGKPVTLSCSQTLNHNVMYWYQQKSSQAPKLLFHYYDKDFNNEADTPDNFQSRRPNTSFCFLDIRSPGLGDTAMYLCATSRDPGQGFGYTFGSGTRLTVV.

V usage is TRBV5-1 and J usage is TRBJ2-2; D uncertain. The CDR3 length is 16 residues. With 0 bases removed from V and 4 bases from J, the gap between germline ends came to 13 bases. Germline V gene data show CDR1 as SGHRS and CDR2 as YFSETQ. The CDR3 protein is CASSLVIRRGTGELFF. Here the CDR3 DNA reads TGCGCCAGCAGCTTGGTAATCCGACGTGGCACCGGGGAGCTGTTTTTT.

The chain carries TRBV18 and TRBJ1-5; TRBD1 matches at 7 bases. The CDR3 has 14 residues. V dropped 4 bases and J dropped 6; count of bases not matched to a gene: 6. The germline V gene has CDR1 KGHSH and CDR2 LQKENI. This CDR3 reads CASSQDRVGQPQHF. The CDR3 nucleotides are TGTGCCAGCTCACAAGACAGGGTGGGTCAGCCCCAGCATTTT. Complete variable domain (other parts from reference TRBV18 and TRBJ1-5): NAGVMQNPRHLVRRRGQEARLRCSPMKGHSHVYWYRQLPEEGLKFMVYLQKENIIDESGMPKERFSAEFPKEGPSILRIQQVVRGDSAAYFCASSQDRVGQPQHFGDGTRLSIL.

The chain employs TRBV2 and TRBJ2-7, with D perhaps matching TRBD2 (7 bases). The CDR3 is 14 residues long. The germline V and J ends were trimmed by 1 base and 7 bases, with 14 bases remaining between them. Germline CDR1 is SNHLY and CDR2 is FYNNEI. CDR3 in amino acids: CASSEVVGGGEQYF. In DNA form, the CDR3 reads TGTGCCAGCAGTGAAGTGGTAGGGGGGGGTGAGCAGTACTTC.

Sample share makes this clone medium-sized (0.01 to 0.1%). J is TRBJ1-2 and V is TRBV5-4; possible D gene TRBD1, 6 bases. The CDR3 runs 14 residues. Germline V gene lookup returns CDR1 SGHNT and CDR2 YYREEE (reference sequence). V gave up 0 bases and J gave up 8 bases, with 14 bases separating them. The CDR3 reads CASSLARGAEGYTF. CDR3 DNA sequence: TGTGCCAGCAGCTTGGCCCGGGGGGCGGAAGGCTACACCTTC.